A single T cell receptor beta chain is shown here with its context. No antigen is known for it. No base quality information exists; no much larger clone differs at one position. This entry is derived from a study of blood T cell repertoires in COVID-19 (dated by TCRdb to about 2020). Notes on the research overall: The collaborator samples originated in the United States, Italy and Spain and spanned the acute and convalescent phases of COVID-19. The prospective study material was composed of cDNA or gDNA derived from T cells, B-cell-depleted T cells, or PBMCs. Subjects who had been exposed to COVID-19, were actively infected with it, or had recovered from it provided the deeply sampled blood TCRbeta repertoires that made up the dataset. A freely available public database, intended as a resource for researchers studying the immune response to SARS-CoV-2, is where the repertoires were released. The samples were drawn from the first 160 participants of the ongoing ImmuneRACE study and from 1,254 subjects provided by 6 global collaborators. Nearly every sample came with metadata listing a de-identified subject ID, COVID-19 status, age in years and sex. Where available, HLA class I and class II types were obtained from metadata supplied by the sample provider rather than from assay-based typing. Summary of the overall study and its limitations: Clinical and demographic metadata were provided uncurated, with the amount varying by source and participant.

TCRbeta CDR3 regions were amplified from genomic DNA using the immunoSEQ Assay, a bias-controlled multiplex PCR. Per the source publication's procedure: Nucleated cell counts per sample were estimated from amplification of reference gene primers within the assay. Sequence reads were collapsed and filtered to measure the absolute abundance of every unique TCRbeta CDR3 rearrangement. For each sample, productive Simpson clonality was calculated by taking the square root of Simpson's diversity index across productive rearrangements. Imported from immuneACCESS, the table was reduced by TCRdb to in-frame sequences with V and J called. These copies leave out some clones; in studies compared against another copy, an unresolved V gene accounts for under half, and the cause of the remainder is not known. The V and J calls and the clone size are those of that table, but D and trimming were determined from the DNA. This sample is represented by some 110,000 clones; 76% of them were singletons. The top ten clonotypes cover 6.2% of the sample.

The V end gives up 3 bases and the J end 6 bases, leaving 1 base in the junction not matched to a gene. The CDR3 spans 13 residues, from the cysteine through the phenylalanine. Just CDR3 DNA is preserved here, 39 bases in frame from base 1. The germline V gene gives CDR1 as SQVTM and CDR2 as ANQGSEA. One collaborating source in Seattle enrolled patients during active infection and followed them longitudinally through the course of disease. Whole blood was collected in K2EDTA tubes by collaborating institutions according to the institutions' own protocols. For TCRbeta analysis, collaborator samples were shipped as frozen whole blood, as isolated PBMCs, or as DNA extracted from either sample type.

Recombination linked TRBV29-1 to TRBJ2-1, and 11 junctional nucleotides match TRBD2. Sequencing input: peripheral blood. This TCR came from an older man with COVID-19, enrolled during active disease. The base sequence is TGCAGCGTTGATACTAGCGGGAGCAATGAGCAGTTCTTC. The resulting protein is CSVDTSGSNEQFF.